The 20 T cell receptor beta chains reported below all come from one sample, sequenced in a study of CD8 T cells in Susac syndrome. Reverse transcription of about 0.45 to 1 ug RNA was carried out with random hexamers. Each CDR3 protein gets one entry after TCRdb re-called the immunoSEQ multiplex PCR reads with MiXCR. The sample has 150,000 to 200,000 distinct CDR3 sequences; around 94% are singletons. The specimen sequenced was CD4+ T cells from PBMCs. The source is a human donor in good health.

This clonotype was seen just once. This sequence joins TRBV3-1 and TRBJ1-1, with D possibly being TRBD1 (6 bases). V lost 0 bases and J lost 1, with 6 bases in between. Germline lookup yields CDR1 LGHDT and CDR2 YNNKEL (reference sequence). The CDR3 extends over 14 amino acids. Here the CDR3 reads CASSQEDRNTEAFF. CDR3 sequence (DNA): TGTGCCAGCAGCCAAGAGGACAGGAACACTGAAGCTTTCTTT.

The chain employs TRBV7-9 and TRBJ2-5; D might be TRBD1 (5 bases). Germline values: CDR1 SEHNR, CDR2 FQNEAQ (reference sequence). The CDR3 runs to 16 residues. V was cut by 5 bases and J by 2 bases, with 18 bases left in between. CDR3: CASSPRGLRGQETQYF. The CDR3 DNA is TGTGCCAGCAGCCCAAGGGGCTTAAGGGGACAAGAGACCCAGTACTTC.

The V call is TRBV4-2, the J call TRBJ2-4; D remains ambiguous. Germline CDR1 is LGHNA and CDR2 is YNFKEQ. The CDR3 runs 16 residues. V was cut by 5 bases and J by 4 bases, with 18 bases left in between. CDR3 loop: CASSGDSRQAKNIQYF. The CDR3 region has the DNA TGTGCCAGCAGCGGCGATAGTAGGCAGGCTAAAAACATTCAGTACTTC.

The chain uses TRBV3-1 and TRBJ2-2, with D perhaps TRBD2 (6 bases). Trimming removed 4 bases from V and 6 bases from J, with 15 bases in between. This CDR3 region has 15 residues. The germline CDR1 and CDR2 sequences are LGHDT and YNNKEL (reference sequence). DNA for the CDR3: TGTGCCAGCAGCCTCGCGGTGGGGGGACCCGGGGAGCTGTTTTTT. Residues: CASSLAVGGPGELFF.

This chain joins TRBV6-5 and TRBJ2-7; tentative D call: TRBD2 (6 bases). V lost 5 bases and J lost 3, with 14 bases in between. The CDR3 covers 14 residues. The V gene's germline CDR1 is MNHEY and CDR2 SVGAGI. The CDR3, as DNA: TGTGCCAGCAGTCCGGCACGTAGCGGCTACGAGCAGTACTTC. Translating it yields CASSPARSGYEQYF.

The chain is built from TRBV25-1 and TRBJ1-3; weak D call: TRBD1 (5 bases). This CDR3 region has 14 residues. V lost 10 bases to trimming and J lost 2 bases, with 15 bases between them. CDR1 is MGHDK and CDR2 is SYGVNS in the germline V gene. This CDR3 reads CAIPTGTAGNTIYF. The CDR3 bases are TGTGCCATTCCAACAGGAACCGCTGGAAACACCATATATTTT.

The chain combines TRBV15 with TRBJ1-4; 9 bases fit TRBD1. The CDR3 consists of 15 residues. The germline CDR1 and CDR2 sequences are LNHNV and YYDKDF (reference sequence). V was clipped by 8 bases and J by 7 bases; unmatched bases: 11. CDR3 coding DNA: TGTGCCACCGGTAATACAGGGGGCAGTGGTGAAAAACTGTTTTTT. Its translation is CATGNTGGSGEKLFF.

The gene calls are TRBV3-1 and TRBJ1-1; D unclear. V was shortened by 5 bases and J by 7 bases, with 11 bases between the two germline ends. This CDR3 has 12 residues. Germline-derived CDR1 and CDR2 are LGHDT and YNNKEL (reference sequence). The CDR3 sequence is CASSSYSFEAFF. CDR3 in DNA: TGTGCCAGCAGCTCATACAGCTTTGAAGCTTTCTTT.

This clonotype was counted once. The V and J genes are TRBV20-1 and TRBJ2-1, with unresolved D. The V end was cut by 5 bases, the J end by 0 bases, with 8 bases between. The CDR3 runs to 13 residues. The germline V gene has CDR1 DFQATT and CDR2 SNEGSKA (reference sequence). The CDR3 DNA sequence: TGCAGTGCTCAGAGGAGCTCCTACAATGAGCAGTTCTTC. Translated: CSAQRSSYNEQFF.

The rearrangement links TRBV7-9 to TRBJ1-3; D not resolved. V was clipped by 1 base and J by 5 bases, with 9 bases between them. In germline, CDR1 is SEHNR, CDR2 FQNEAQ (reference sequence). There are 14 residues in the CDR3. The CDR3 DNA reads TGTGCCAGCAGCTTAGTCGTGGCCCGAAACACCATATATTTT. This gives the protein CASSLVVARNTIYF.

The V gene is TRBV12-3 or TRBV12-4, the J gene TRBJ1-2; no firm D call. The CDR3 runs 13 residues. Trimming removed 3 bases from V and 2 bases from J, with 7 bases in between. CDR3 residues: CASSFDGNYGYTF. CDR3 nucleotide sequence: TGTGCCAGCAGTTTCGACGGAAACTATGGCTACACCTTC.

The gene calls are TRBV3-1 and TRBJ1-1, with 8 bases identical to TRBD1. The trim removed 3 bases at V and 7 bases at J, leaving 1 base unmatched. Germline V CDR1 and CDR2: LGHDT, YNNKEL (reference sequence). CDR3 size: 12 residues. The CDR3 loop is CASSHGQGEAFF. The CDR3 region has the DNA TGTGCCAGCAGCCACGGACAGGGTGAAGCTTTCTTT.

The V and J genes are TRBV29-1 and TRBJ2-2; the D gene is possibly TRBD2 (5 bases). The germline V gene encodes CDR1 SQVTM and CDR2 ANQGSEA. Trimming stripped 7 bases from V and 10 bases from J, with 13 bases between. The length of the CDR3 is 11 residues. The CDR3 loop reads CSASRRAELFF. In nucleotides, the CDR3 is TGCAGCGCTAGTCGGCGGGCGGAGCTGTTTTTT.

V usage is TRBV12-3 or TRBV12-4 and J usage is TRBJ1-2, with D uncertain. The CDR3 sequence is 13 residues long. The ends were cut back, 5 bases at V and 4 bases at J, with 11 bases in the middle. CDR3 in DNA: TGTGCCAGCAGTGCTTCTGCTGGCTATGGCTACACCTTC. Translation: CASSASAGYGYTF.

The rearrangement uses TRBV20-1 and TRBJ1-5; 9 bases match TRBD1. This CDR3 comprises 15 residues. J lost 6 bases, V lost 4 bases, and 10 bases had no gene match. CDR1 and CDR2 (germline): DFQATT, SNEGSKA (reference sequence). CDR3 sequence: CSATPQGQGGQPQHF. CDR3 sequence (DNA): TGCAGTGCTACCCCTCAGGGACAGGGCGGTCAGCCCCAGCATTTT.

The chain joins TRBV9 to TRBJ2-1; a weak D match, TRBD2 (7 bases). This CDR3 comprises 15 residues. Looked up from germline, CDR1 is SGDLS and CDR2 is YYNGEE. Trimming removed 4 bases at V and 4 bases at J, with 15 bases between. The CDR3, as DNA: TGTGCCAGCAGCCCTATGGGGGGGCGATACAATGAGCAGTTCTTC. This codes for CASSPMGGRYNEQFF.

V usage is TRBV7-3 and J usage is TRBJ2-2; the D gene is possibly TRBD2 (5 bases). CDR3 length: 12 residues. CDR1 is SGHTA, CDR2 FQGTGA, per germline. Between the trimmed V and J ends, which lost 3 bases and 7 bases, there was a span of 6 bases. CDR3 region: CASSLGSGELFF. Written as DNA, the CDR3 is TGTGCCAGCAGCTTGGGGAGCGGGGAGCTGTTTTTT.

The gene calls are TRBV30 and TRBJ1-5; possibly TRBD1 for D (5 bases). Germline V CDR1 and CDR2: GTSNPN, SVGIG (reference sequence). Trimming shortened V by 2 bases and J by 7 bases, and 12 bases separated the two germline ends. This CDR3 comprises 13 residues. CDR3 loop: CAWSLSRDQPQHF. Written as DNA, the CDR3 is TGTGCCTGGAGTCTTTCCCGGGACCAGCCCCAGCATTTT.

The CDR3, as DNA: TGTGCCAGCAGTCCCGGGACAGGGTACGAGCAGTACTTC. Its protein is CASSPGTGYEQYF. The chain has TRBV6-6 and TRBJ2-7; TRBD1 agrees at 9 bases. CDR3 length equals 13 residues. Looked up from germline, CDR1 is MNHNY and CDR2 is SVGAGI (reference sequence). V trimming: 5 bases; J trimming: 4 bases; junction bases outside the gene matches: 3.

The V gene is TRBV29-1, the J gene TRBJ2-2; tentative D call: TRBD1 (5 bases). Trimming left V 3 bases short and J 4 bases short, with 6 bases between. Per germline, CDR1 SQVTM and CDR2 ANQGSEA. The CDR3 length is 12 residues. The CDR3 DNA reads TGCAGCGTTGATAGGGGCACCGGGGAGCTGTTTTTT. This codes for CSVDRGTGELFF.